This is a list of T cell receptor beta chains from one sample in a study of cytotoxic CD8 clonotypes in ibrutinib-treated CLL. Clones were read by immunoSEQ multiplex PCR, and TCRdb kept only the in-frame ones, dropping some. Seen here are fewer than 400,000 clones, about 61% observed once, and the top ten hold around 6.3%. Sequenced here: PBMCs, sampled after 36 months of ibrutinib treatment. Receptor source: a human donor with chronic lymphocytic leukemia. Each CDR3 is given with its conserved first and last residue. Fields, in order: CDR3 length, J gene, V gene, CDR3 protein.

>13|TRBJ1-1|TRBV10-1
CASSGQMNTEAFF
>15|TRBJ2-6|TRBV27
CASRRGGQGANVLIF
>14|TRBJ1-2|TRBV4-1
CASSQAQGRYGYTF
>13|TRBJ2-5|TRBV5-1
CASSRDTQGTQYF
>16|TRBJ1-1|TRBV11-2
CASTDVRDRRENEAFF
>15|TRBJ1-2|TRBV7-8
CASSLERGRGYGYTF
>16|TRBJ2-5|TRBV9
CASSVGGLAGRETQYF
>14|TRBJ2-2|TRBV4-3
CASSQGRRTGELFF
>19|TRBJ2-2|TRBV13
CASSRSGLAGGWNTGELFF
>14|TRBJ2-7|TRBV5-1
CASRASSPSYEQYF
>17|TRBJ1-1|TRBV7-6
CASSTPRGQGANTEAFF
>13|TRBJ2-7|TRBV5-6
CASSWIQSYEQYF